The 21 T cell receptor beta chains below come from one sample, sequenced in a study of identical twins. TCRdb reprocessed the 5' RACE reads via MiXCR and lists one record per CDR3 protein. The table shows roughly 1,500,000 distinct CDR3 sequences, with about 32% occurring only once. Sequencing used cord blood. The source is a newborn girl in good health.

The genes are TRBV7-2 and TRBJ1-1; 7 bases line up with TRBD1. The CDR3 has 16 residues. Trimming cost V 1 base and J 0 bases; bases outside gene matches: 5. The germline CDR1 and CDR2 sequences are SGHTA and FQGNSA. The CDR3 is CASSLGRDRMNTEAFF. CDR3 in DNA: TGTGCCAGCAGCTTAGGGCGGGACAGAATGAACACTGAAGCTTTCTTT.

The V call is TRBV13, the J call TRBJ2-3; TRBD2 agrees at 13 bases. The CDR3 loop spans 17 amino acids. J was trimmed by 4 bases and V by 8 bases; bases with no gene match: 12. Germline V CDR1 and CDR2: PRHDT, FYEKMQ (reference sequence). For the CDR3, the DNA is TGTGCCAGCGGCAGAAGGTTGGGACTAGCGGGGCCAGATACGCAGTATTTT. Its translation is CASGRRLGLAGPDTQYF.

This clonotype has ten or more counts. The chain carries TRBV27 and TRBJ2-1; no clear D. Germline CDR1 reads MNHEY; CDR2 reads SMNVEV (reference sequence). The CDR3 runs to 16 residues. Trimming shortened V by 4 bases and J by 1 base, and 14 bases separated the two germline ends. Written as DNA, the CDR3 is TGTGCCAGCAGTTCTCCGACTCGAACTTCCTACAATGAGCAGTTCTTC. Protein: CASSSPTRTSYNEQFF.

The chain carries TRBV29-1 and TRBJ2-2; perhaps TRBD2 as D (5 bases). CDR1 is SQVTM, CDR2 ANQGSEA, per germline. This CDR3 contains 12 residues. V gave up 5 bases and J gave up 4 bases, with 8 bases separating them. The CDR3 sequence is CSVLAGTGELFF. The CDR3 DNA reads TGCAGCGTTCTAGCCGGCACCGGGGAGCTGTTTTTT.

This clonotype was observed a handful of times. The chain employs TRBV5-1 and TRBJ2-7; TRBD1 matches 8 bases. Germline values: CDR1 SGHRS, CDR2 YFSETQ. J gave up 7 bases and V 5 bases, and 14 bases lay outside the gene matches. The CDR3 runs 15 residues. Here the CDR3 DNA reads TGCGCCAGCAGACATCCGGGACAGGATTACAATGAGCAGTACTTC. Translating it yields CASRHPGQDYNEQYF. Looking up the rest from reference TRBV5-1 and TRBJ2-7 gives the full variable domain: KAGVTQTPRYLIKTRGQQVTLSCSPISGHRSVSWYQQTPGQGLQFLFEYFSETQRNKGNFPGRFSGRQFSNSRSEMNVSTLELGDSALYLCASRHPGQDYNEQYFGPGTRLTVT.

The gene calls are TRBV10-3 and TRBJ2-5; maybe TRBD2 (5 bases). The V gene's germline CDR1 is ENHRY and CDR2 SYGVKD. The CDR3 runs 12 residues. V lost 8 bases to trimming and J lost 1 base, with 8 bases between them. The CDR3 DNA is TGTGCCATCGGGGAGCCCCAAGAGACCCAGTACTTC. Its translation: CAIGEPQETQYF.

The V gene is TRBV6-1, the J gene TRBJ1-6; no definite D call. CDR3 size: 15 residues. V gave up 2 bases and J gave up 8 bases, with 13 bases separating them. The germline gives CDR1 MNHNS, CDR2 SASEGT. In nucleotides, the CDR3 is TGTGCCAGCAGTGAAAGGCGACCCTGGGATTCACCCCTCCACTTT. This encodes CASSERRPWDSPLHF.

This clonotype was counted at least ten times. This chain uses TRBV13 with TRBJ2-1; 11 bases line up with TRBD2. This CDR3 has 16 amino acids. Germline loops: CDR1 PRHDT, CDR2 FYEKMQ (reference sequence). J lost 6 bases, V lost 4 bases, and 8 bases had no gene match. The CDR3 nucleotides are TGTGCCAGCAGCTCCCCTTCTAGCGGGGGGCTCAATGAGCAGTTCTTC. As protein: CASSSPSSGGLNEQFF.

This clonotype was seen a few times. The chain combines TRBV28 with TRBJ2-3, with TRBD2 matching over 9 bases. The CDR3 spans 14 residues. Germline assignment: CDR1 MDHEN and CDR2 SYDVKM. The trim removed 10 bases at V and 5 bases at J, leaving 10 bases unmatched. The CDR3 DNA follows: TGTGCCACCCGGTGGCGGGAGGGCGGAGATACGCAGTATTTT. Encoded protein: CATRWREGGDTQYF.

The CDR3 here is CASSSRSSGGASYNEQFF. CDR3 nucleotides: TGTGCCAGCAGCTCTCGGTCTAGCGGGGGGGCCTCCTACAATGAGCAGTTCTTC. The chain recombines TRBV7-2 with TRBJ2-1, with 12 bases matching TRBD2. Germline CDR1 is SGHTA and CDR2 is FQGNSA. The CDR3 sequence is 18 residues long. Trimming cost V 4 bases and J 0 bases; bases outside gene matches: 7.

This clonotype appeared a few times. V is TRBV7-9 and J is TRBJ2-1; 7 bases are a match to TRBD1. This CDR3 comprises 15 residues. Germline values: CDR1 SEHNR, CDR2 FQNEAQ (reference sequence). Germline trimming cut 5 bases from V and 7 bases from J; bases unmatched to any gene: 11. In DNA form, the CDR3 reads TGTGCCAGCAGCCGACGGACAGGTACCGCTAATGAGCAGTTCTTC. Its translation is CASSRRTGTANEQFF.

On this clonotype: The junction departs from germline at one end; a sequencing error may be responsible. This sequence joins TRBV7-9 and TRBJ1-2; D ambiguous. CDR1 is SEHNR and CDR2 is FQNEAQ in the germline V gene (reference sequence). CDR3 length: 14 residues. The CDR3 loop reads CACSLAQANYGYTF. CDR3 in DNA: TGTGCCTGCAGCTTAGCGCAGGCTAACTATGGCTACACCTTC.

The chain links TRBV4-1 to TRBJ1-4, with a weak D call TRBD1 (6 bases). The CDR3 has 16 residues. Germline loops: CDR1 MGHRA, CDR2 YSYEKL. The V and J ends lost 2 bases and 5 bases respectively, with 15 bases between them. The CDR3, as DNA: TGCGCCAGCAGCCAAACTACAGGGATGGTCAATGAAAAACTGTTTTTT. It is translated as CASSQTTGMVNEKLFF.

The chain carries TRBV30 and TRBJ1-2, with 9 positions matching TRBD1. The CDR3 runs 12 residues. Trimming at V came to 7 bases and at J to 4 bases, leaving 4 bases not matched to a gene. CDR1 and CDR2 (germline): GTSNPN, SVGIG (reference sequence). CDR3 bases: TGTGCCTACACAGGGGGCCCCTATGGCTACACCTTC. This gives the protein CAYTGGPYGYTF. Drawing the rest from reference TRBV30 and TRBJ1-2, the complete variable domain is SQTIHQWPATLVQPVGSPLSLECTVEGTSNPNLYWYRQAAGRGLQLLFYSVGIGQISSEVPQNLSASRPQDRQFILSSKKLLLSDSGFYLCAYTGGPYGYTFGSGTRLTVV.

The CDR3 DNA reads as TGTGCCAGCAGTGAAGGTGTTTCAGGGGGCTACGAGCAGTACTTC. Translated: CASSEGVSGGYEQYF. This rearrangement joins TRBV6-1 to TRBJ2-7, with 7 bases lining up with TRBD1. The V gene end was trimmed by 1 base and the J gene end by 3 bases; junction bases not matched to a gene: 6. Germline assignment: CDR1 MNHNS and CDR2 SASEGT. There are 15 residues in the CDR3.

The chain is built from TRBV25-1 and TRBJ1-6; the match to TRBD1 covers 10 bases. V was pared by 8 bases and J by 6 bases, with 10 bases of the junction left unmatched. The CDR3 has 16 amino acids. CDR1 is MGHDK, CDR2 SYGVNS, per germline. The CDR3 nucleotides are TGTGCCAGCCCCTTACACCGGGACAGGGGTAATTCACCCCTCCACTTT. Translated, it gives CASPLHRDRGNSPLHF.

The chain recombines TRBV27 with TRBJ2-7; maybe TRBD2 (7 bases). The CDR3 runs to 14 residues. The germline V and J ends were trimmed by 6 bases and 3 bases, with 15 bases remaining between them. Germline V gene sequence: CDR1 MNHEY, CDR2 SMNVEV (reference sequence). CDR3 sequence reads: CASRGGPRVYEQYF. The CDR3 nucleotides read TGTGCCAGCAGGGGGGGGCCCCGGGTCTACGAGCAGTACTTC.

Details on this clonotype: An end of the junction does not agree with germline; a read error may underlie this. CDR3 amino acids: CASSLSYQPQHF. CDR3 DNA sequence: TGTGCCAGCAGCTTATCCTATCAGCCCCAGCATTTT. The chain recombines TRBV28 with TRBJ1-5; D unclear. The CDR3 runs to 12 residues. Per the germline V gene, CDR1 is MDHEN and CDR2 is SYDVKM.

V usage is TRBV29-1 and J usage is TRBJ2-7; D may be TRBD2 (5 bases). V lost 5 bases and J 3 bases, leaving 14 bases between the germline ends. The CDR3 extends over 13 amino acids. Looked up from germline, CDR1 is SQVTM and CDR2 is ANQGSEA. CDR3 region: CSVRTRVFYEQYF. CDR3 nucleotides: TGCAGCGTTCGAACTAGAGTCTTCTACGAGCAGTACTTC.

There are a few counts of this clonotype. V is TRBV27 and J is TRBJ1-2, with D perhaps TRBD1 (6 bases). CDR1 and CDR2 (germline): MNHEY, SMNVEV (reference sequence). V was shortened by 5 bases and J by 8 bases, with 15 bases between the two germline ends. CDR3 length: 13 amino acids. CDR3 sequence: CASSTLQGLGYTF. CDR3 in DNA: TGTGCCAGCAGTACCTTACAGGGCTTGGGCTACACCTTC.

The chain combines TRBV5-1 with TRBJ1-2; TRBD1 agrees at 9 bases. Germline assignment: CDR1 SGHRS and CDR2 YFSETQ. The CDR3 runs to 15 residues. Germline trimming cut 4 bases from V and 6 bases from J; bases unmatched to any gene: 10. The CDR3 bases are TGCGCCAGCAGCCTTTCAACAGGGGGCTGGGATGGCTACACCTTC. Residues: CASSLSTGGWDGYTF.